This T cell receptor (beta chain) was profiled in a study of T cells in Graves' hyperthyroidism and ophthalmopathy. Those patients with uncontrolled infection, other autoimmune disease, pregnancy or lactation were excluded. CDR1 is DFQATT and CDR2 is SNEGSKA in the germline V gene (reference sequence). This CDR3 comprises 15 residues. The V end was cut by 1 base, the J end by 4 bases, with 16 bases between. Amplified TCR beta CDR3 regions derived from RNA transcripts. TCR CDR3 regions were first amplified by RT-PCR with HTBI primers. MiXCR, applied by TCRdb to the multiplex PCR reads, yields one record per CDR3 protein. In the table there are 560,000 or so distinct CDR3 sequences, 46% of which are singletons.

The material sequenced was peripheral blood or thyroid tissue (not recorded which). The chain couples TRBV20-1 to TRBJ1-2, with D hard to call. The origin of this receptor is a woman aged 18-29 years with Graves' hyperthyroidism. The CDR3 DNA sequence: TGCAGTGCTAGAGCGGGCAGCTTCTCCCCCTATGGCTACACCTTC. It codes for CSARAGSFSPYGYTF.